The 15 T cell receptor beta chains presented below share a single source sample, sequenced in a study of blood T cells in healthy people across ages. The authors ran a second PCR of 7 to 11 cycles using a sample-barcoded 5' primer and a J-beta primer mix. TCRdb reprocessed the 5' RACE reads via MiXCR and lists one record per CDR3 protein. There are about 1,800,000 distinct CDR3 sequences in the sample; roughly 28% occur only once, and about 7.7% lies in the top ten. The sample was blood. The receptor source for this set is a woman younger than 45 in good health.

This chain joins TRBV12-3 or TRBV12-4 and TRBJ2-2; TRBD2 agrees at 7 bases. The CDR3 sequence is 16 residues long. The trim removed 10 bases at V and 2 bases at J, leaving 13 bases unmatched. The CDR3 protein is CAISMAGEANTGELFF. CDR3 nucleotide sequence: TGTGCCATCTCAATGGCGGGAGAAGCCAACACCGGGGAGCTGTTTTTT.

This rearrangement joins TRBV18 to TRBJ2-3; the match to TRBD1 covers 7 bases. Losses at the gene ends were 1 base for V and 0 bases for J; bases not matched to a gene: 4. Per germline, CDR1 KGHSH and CDR2 LQKENI. The CDR3 runs to 16 residues. Written as DNA, the CDR3 is TGTGCCAGCTCACCACAGGGGGCCTCTAGCACAGATACGCAGTATTTT. This codes for CASSPQGASSTDTQYF.

This chain links TRBV2 with TRBJ2-3, with a possible D match to TRBD2 (5 bases). Trimming left V 4 bases short and J 1 base short, with 18 bases between. The germline V gene encodes CDR1 SNHLY and CDR2 FYNNEI. The length of the CDR3 is 17 residues. CDR3 loop: CASSVRPRGCGTDTQYF. The CDR3, as DNA: TGTGCCAGCAGTGTTCGCCCCCGGGGATGTGGCACAGATACGCAGTATTTT.

This clonotype was counted a few times. The CDR3 protein is CGLQGSTNEKLFF. In DNA form, the CDR3 reads TGCGGACTACAGGGTTCGACTAATGAAAAACTGTTTTTT. The chain carries TRBV29-1 and TRBJ1-4; D perhaps matches TRBD1 (6 bases). The CDR3 covers 13 residues. Germline V gene sequence: CDR1 SQVTM, CDR2 ANQGSEA.

In this sample, this clonotype turned up a few times. The chain links TRBV11-2 to TRBJ2-7; TRBD2 is a possible D gene (5 bases). Germline CDR1 is SGHAT and CDR2 is FQNNGV. V lost 9 bases to trimming and J lost 8 bases, with 17 bases between them. The CDR3 consists of 12 residues. CDR3 DNA: TGTGCCAGTAGCGACCGTCATCTAAAGCAGTACTTC. It encodes CASSDRHLKQYF.

There are many counts of this clonotype. The chain carries TRBV28 and TRBJ2-7, with 7 bases aligning to TRBD2. Per the germline V gene, CDR1 is MDHEN and CDR2 is SYDVKM. The trim removed 7 bases at V and 3 bases at J, leaving 9 bases unmatched. The CDR3 consists of 14 residues. DNA for the CDR3: TGTGCCAGCACCGGGGAGGGGAGTAACTACGAGCAGTACTTC. Translated: CASTGEGSNYEQYF.

The sample holds one count of this clonotype. V usage is TRBV3-1 and J usage is TRBJ2-3; 8 bases map to TRBD1. Germline-derived CDR1 and CDR2 are LGHDT and YNNKEL (reference sequence). V dropped 7 bases and J dropped 4; count of bases not matched to a gene: 7. The CDR3 has 14 amino acids. The chain's CDR3 is CASTRQGPPDTQYF. The DNA for the CDR3 is TGTGCCAGCACCAGACAGGGGCCTCCAGATACGCAGTATTTT.

The CDR3 DNA reads TGTGCCAGCAGCTTGGCAGGGTCCTCTGAGAATGAGCAGTTCTTC. Its protein is CASSLAGSSENEQFF. V usage is TRBV5-5 and J usage is TRBJ2-1, with D possibly being TRBD1 (5 bases). The CDR3 spans 15 residues. Germline V gene data show CDR1 as SGHKS and CDR2 as YYEKEE (reference sequence). V lost 0 bases and J 7 bases, leaving 14 bases between the germline ends.

This clonotype was seen ten or more times. The rearrangement joins TRBV6-2 or TRBV6-3 to TRBJ1-2, with 9 bases lining up with TRBD1. From germline, CDR1 is MNHEY and CDR2 SVGEGT. The CDR3 loop spans 14 amino acids. The V and J ends lost 2 bases and 8 bases, in that order; junction bases with no gene match: 6. CDR3 DNA sequence: TGTGCCAGCAGTTACGATGGGACAGGGCGAGGCTACACCTTC. Translated: CASSYDGTGRGYTF.

CDR3 residues: CASSPNSFNQPQHF. CDR3 nucleotide sequence: TGTGCCAGCTCCCCAAACAGCTTCAATCAGCCCCAGCATTTT. The rearrangement uses TRBV9 and TRBJ1-5; D gene ambiguous. Between the trimmed V and J ends, which lost 7 bases and 3 bases, there was a span of 14 bases. This CDR3 has 14 amino acids. The germline V gene encodes CDR1 SGDLS and CDR2 YYNGEE. The full variable domain, in which reference TRBV9 and TRBJ1-5 provide the parts outside the CDR3, is DSGVTQTPKHLITATGQRVTLRCSPRSGDLSVYWYQQSLDQGLQFLIQYYNGEERAKGNILERFSAQQFPDLHSELNLSSLELGDSALYFCASSPNSFNQPQHFGDGTRLSIL.

V gene TRBV20-1 combines with J gene TRBJ1-6; 7 positions match TRBD1. The CDR3 is 16 residues long. V lost 4 bases and J lost 7; bases outside the gene matches: 13. In germline, CDR1 is DFQATT, CDR2 SNEGSKA (reference sequence). In DNA form, the CDR3 reads TGCAGTGCTAAGGGAAAGACAGGGACAAGCAATTCACCCCTCCACTTT. It codes for CSAKGKTGTSNSPLHF.

Of note for this clonotype: A much larger clone differs from this one at a single base, so this may be a read error. V gene TRBV7-2 combines with J gene TRBJ2-5; the D call may be TRBD1 or TRBD2 (5 bases each). The CDR3 is 14 amino acids. Germline-derived CDR1 and CDR2 are SGHTA and FQGNSA. V was clipped by 4 bases and J by 5 bases, with 14 bases between them. CDR3 residues: CASSSLRGKETQYF. The CDR3 DNA is TGTGCCAGCAGCTCGCTGAGGGGTAAGGAGACCCAGTACTTC.

This clonotype came up many times. This chain joins TRBV24-1 and TRBJ2-5; D tentatively reads TRBD1 or TRBD2 (6 bases each). The V gene lost 5 bases and the J gene lost 4 bases, with 10 bases spanning the gap. Germline CDR1 reads KGHDR; CDR2 reads SFDVKD. The CDR3 loop spans 13 amino acids. CDR3 sequence (DNA): TGTGCCACCAGTGGGGGGGCAGGAGAGACCCAGTACTTC. Translated, it gives CATSGGAGETQYF.

This chain joins TRBV24-1 and TRBJ2-1, with 9 bases that match TRBD1. This CDR3 region has 15 residues. The V and J ends lost 3 bases and 6 bases, in that order; junction bases with no gene match: 5. Per germline, CDR1 KGHDR and CDR2 SFDVKD. In DNA, the CDR3 is TGTGCCACCAGTGATAGGACAGGGGTATCCAATGAGCAGTTCTTC. This sequence encodes CATSDRTGVSNEQFF.

The rearrangement joins TRBV30 to TRBJ2-7; 10 nucleotides agree with TRBD2. This CDR3 comprises 15 residues. The germline CDR1 and CDR2 sequences are GTSNPN and SVGIG (reference sequence). V dropped 1 base and J dropped 6; count of bases not matched to a gene: 9. CDR3 sequence: CAWSAGLAGDSEQYF. In nucleotides, the CDR3 is TGTGCCTGGAGTGCCGGGCTAGCGGGAGATAGCGAGCAGTACTTC.